This record covers a single T cell receptor beta chain. This clonotype was seen ten or more times. Its cognate antigen has yet to be identified. Because the CDR3's place on the DNA is in doubt, the DNA is left out and the CDR3 is given as listed by TCRdb. The sample originates from a study of HIV-infected children after antiretroviral therapy interruption (dated by TCRdb to about 2019). Study-level background: All eight included children had a CD4+ count above 500 and a viral load below 50 copies/ml, with four on planned treatment interruption and four on continuous treatment. A median age of approximately 10 years was recorded in the interruption group, and a median age of 8 years was recorded in the continuous treatment group. Exposure to EBV and CMV had been recorded for most participating children. Samples from the interruption arm were taken at week 0, at week 12, at the end of interruption (week 24 or 48), and about 3 years after the study ended. Continuous-treatment samples were analyzed from corresponding weeks 0, 48 and 150. TCR repertoires were compared between children on planned treatment interruption and children on continuous antiretroviral treatment, alongside thymic output measurements.

General conclusions and limits of the study: In the naive CD4+ repertoires of PTI patients, CDR3 sharing between time points dropped after the start of interruption, while many sequences were shared between the end of interruption and 3 years later. The small number of patients is a limitation, and caution is needed when interpreting the data. Shared-triplet CDR3 clusters increased after interruption in a few patients; the overall increase was not significant unless one outlier patient was excluded.

The library came from 3' RACE. TCR libraries were generated from RNA by a 3' RACE protocol incorporating unique molecular identifiers so that PCR amplification bias could be corrected. Up to about 12 amplicon libraries were pooled and sequenced on an Illumina MiSeq with v2 2x250 paired-end chemistry. In the original analysis: Reads were processed with Decombinator for assignment of V and J genes and CDR3, and barcode-based correction of errors and PCR bias was applied. Repertoires were subsampled to equal depth before Gini coefficients were calculated with the R ineq package. Three approaches were used to assess CDR3 similarity: GLIPH, Hamming distance and a shared triplet metric. TCRdb's own reprocessing of the public reads used fastp at Q25 and MiXCR and kept productive beta chains. Identical CDR3 proteins give one entry, which carries the most common genes and DNA. These V and J calls rely on TCRdb rather than the paper's analysis. The sample includes roughly 16,000 distinct CDR3 sequences, with around 3.4% observed a single time. Around 31% of the sample is taken by the ten largest.

Counted from cysteine to phenylalanine, this CDR3 has 23 amino acids. CDR1 and CDR2, per the germline V gene, are SGHTA and FQGTGA. The treatment or condition label, as the study defines it: PENTA 11 planned treatment interruption arm or continuous ART arm. Participants were children from the United Kingdom aged 2 to 15 years who had received at least three-drug ART for at least 24 weeks. Cryopreserved PBMCs containing at least 5 million viable cells were required, and a handful of candidate patients were excluded because of low viable PBMC yield. Memory CD8+ CD45RO+ CD45RA- T cells were FACS-sorted from thawed PBMCs on a FACSAria III cell sorter. After sorting, cells were fixed, and RNA was extracted with the RNeasy FFPE kit and then with the RNeasy Micro kit.

The sample consisted of CD45RO+ CD8+ T cells from PBMCs, pooled from several time points, taken from a donor given antiretroviral therapy, either interrupted or continuous. Per the publication, the cell subset or site label means: memory CD8+ CD45RO+ CD45RA- T cells. The receptor was derived from a pool of human donors with HIV. Recombination connected TRBV7-3 to TRBJ2-1; TRBD1 is taken as the D call from the table, unchecked against the DNA. CDR3 reads: CASSLDRVYLCASSLDRGHEQFF.